A single sample gave rise to the 24 T cell receptor beta chains below, sequenced in a study of cytomegalovirus exposure and HLA in healthy donors. Measured with immunoSEQ multiplex PCR; TCRdb has only the in-frame clones, and not every one. The repertoire consists of around 300,000 clones, with roughly 90% occurring once and the leading ten covering roughly 1.1%. Sequenced: PBMCs. The receptor source for this set is a woman in her twenties or thirties in good health and CMV-seropositive.

The chain combines TRBV4-3 with TRBJ2-7; D is undetermined. Germline V gives CDR1 LGHNA, CDR2 YSLEER. This CDR3 region has 12 residues. The V gene lost 7 bases and the J gene lost 7 bases, with 14 bases spanning the gap. The CDR3 is CASTLVCGEQYF. The CDR3 DNA reads as TGCGCCAGCACCTTAGTGTGTGGAGAGCAGTACTTC.

This clone was recorded a few times. The CDR3: CASGTGAPEQYF. The CDR3 nucleotides read TGTGCCAGCGGGACAGGGGCGCCCGAGCAGTACTTC. The chain links TRBV4-2 to TRBJ2-7, with 10 bases identical to TRBD1. Germline CDR1 LGHNA, CDR2 YNFKEQ. After removal of 8 bases from V and 6 bases from J, the junction contained 4 bases not matched to a gene. The length of the CDR3 is 12 residues.

This chain links TRBV2 with TRBJ2-6; 10 bases fit TRBD2. V lost 5 bases and J lost 2; bases outside the gene matches: 6. CDR3 length: 17 residues. Germline V lookup: CDR1 SNHLY, CDR2 FYNNEI. The CDR3 DNA reads TGTGCCAGCAGTAGGGGGCTAGCGGGAGCTGGGGCCAACGTCCTGACTTTC. Translated, it gives CASSRGLAGAGANVLTF.

The rearrangement links TRBV7-3 to TRBJ2-2; tentative D call: TRBD2 (6 bases). V lost 0 bases to trimming and J lost 7 bases, with 12 bases between them. The CDR3 contains 15 residues. Germline CDR1 reads SGHTA; CDR2 reads FQGTGA. DNA of the CDR3: TGTGCCAGCAGCTTAACTCCAGCGGACTACGGGGAGCTGTTTTTT. Translated: CASSLTPADYGELFF.

In DNA, the CDR3 is TGTGCCACCGAGGATAGAAAGGGGTTACGAGAGACCCAGTACTTC. Protein product: CATEDRKGLRETQYF. J is TRBJ2-5 and V is TRBV15; D possibly corresponds to TRBD1 (5 bases). Trimming took off 8 bases at V and 4 bases at J, with 20 bases between the two ends. The CDR3 consists of 15 residues. Per the germline V gene, CDR1 is LNHNV and CDR2 is YYDKDF (reference sequence).

DNA for the CDR3: TGTGCCAGCAGTGAATTCCTCCACTGGAATACGCAGTATTTT. This encodes CASSEFLHWNTQYF. This chain joins TRBV25-1 and TRBJ2-3; D remains unclear. The CDR3 has 14 residues. CDR1 is MGHDK, CDR2 SYGVNS, per germline. The ends were cut back, 1 base at V and 7 bases at J, with 12 bases in the middle.

V and J are TRBV18 and TRBJ1-4; the D is unclear. V was cut by 3 bases and J by 7 bases, with 18 bases left in between. The V gene's germline CDR1 is KGHSH and CDR2 LQKENI. The CDR3 is 16 amino acids. CDR3: CASSPPRASIGEKLFF. The CDR3 bases are TGTGCCAGCTCACCCCCTCGGGCCTCCATTGGTGAAAAACTGTTTTTT.

The chain carries TRBV28 and TRBJ2-7; 9 bases agree with TRBD1. The CDR3 is made up of 15 amino acids. V lost 4 bases to trimming and J lost 3 bases; unmatched junction nucleotides: 7. Germline CDR1 and CDR2: MDHEN and SYDVKM. CDR3 sequence: CASSSGTGRFYEQYF. DNA of the CDR3: TGTGCCAGCAGTTCGGGGACAGGGAGGTTCTACGAGCAGTACTTC. Looking up the rest from reference TRBV28 and TRBJ2-7 gives the full variable domain: DVKVTQSSRYLVKRTGEKVFLECVQDMDHENMFWYRQDPGLGLRLIYFSYDVKMKEKGDIPEGYSVSREKKERFSLILESASTNQTSMYLCASSSGTGRFYEQYFGPGTRLTVT.

The chain is built from TRBV5-1 and TRBJ1-1; 9 bases are a match to TRBD1. Losses at the gene ends were 3 bases for V and 3 bases for J; bases not matched to a gene: 9. The CDR3 has 16 amino acids. The germline CDR1 and CDR2 sequences are SGHRS and YFSETQ. The DNA of the CDR3 is TGCGCCAGCAGCTCGGATACAGGGGGCGGGTACACTGAAGCTTTCTTT. This sequence encodes CASSSDTGGGYTEAFF.

The chain couples TRBV25-1 to TRBJ1-3, with 9 nucleotides matching TRBD1. The CDR3 is 14 residues long. CDR1 MGHDK and CDR2 SYGVNS come from the germline V gene. The J segment lost 6 bases and the V segment lost 6 bases, leaving 6 bases of the junction unmatched. The DNA for the CDR3 is TGTGCCAGCAGACCCGGGACAGGGATAAACACCATATATTTT. This gives the protein CASRPGTGINTIYF.

The chain employs TRBV28 and TRBJ2-7, with 9 bases that match TRBD1. This CDR3 comprises 14 residues. Germline CDR1 MDHEN, CDR2 SYDVKM. After removal of 6 bases from V and 3 bases from J, the junction contained 6 bases not matched to a gene. The CDR3 protein is CASRRQGVFYEQYF. The CDR3, as DNA: TGTGCCAGCAGGAGACAGGGGGTGTTCTACGAGCAGTACTTC.

DNA of the CDR3: TGTGCCAGCAGCTTAGTAGATCTCTACAGGACGAACTATGGCTACACCTTC. It translates to CASSLVDLYRTNYGYTF. V usage is TRBV11-3 and J usage is TRBJ1-2, with D possibly being TRBD1 (5 bases). Trimming removed 1 base at V and 2 bases at J, with 17 bases between. The CDR3 is 17 residues long. Germline CDR1 SGHNT, CDR2 YENEEA.

This clone was seen more than once but under ten times. This chain links TRBV4-2 with TRBJ1-1; D is perhaps TRBD1 (5 bases). The germline V gene has CDR1 LGHNA and CDR2 YNFKEQ. Trimming shortened V by 0 bases and J by 1 base, and 6 bases separated the two germline ends. This CDR3 spans 14 amino acids. Here the CDR3 DNA reads TGTGCCAGCAGCCAAGATACAGGGAACACTGAAGCTTTCTTT. As protein: CASSQDTGNTEAFF.

This chain joins TRBV29-1 and TRBJ1-1; D may be TRBD1 (5 bases). Trimming left V 7 bases short and J 4 bases short, with 19 bases between. The CDR3 contains 14 residues. Per germline, CDR1 SQVTM and CDR2 ANQGSEA. The CDR3 DNA reads TGCAGCGCCTCGCCGAGGGACCCGAGCACTGAAGCTTTCTTT. Protein sequence: CSASPRDPSTEAFF.

In regard to this clone: Other DNA sequences in the sample encode the same CDR3. The V and J genes are TRBV6-5 and TRBJ2-7; 10 bases map to TRBD1. The junction had 3 bases not matched to a gene; V was cut back by 0 bases and J by 4 bases. This CDR3 comprises 15 residues. Germline V gives CDR1 MNHEY, CDR2 SVGAGI. CDR3 sequence: CASSYSTGGGYEQYF. Here the CDR3 DNA reads TGTGCCAGCAGTTACTCGACAGGGGGCGGGTACGAGCAGTACTTC.

In its sample, this clone was seen once. This rearrangement joins TRBV2 to TRBJ2-2; 9 nucleotides line up with TRBD2. V lost 5 bases to trimming and J lost 3 bases; unmatched junction nucleotides: 4. The CDR3 is 15 residues long. Germline V gene data show CDR1 as SNHLY and CDR2 as FYNNEI. The CDR3: CASSSAGGYTGELFF. The CDR3, as DNA: TGTGCCAGCAGTTCCGCGGGAGGGTACACCGGGGAGCTGTTTTTT.

The V gene is TRBV10-3, the J gene TRBJ2-5, with D unclear. The germline V gene encodes CDR1 ENHRY and CDR2 SYGVKD. The CDR3 extends over 11 amino acids. V was pared by 3 bases and J by 5 bases, with 4 bases between. CDR3 in amino acids: CAISDRETQYF. Written as DNA, the CDR3 is TGTGCCATCAGTGACAGGGAGACCCAGTACTTC.

The V call is TRBV6-1, the J call TRBJ1-6; D perhaps matches TRBD1 (5 bases). The length of the CDR3 is 14 residues. V was pared by 3 bases and J by 11 bases, with 14 bases between. The germline V gene has CDR1 MNHNS and CDR2 SASEGT. The CDR3 DNA reads TGTGCCAGCAGTGATCTTCAGGGAACGGCACCCCTCCACTTT. Translated, it gives CASSDLQGTAPLHF.

The rearrangement joins TRBV9 to TRBJ1-1; 10 nucleotides match TRBD1. Germline V gene sequence: CDR1 SGDLS, CDR2 YYNGEE. With V trimmed by 7 bases and J by 6 bases, 18 bases remained unmatched. This CDR3 spans 17 amino acids. The CDR3 spells CASGGGRVGTGVSEAFF. CDR3 nucleotides: TGTGCCAGCGGCGGCGGTCGGGTCGGGACAGGGGTATCTGAAGCTTTCTTT.

This rearrangement joins TRBV6-6 to TRBJ1-4; D remains unclear. CDR1 is MNHNY, CDR2 SVGAGI, per germline (reference sequence). The CDR3 is 12 residues long. The ends were cut back, 7 bases at V and 8 bases at J, with 11 bases in the middle. The CDR3 DNA reads TGTGCCAGCACCGGCGAAGAGGAAAAACTGTTTTTT. Residues: CASTGEEEKLFF.

The chain is built from TRBV7-8 and TRBJ2-7; 11 bases are a match to TRBD2. There are 17 residues in the CDR3. After removal of 5 bases from V and 2 bases from J, the junction contained 11 bases not matched to a gene. CDR1 is SGHVS and CDR2 is FQNEAQ in the germline V gene. CDR3 sequence reads: CASSPKTGTSGAYEQYF. CDR3 sequence (DNA): TGTGCCAGCAGCCCCAAAACCGGGACTAGCGGAGCCTACGAGCAGTACTTC.

V and J are TRBV28 and TRBJ2-7; 8 bases match TRBD2. V gave up 5 bases and J gave up 0 bases; unmatched junction bases: 3. The germline gives CDR1 MDHEN, CDR2 SYDVKM. The CDR3 has 14 residues. CDR3 loop: CASSLLADSYEQYF. The CDR3 DNA reads as TGTGCCAGCAGTCTACTAGCGGACTCCTACGAGCAGTACTTC. Using reference TRBV28 and TRBJ2-7 for the parts outside the CDR3, the full variable domain is DVKVTQSSRYLVKRTGEKVFLECVQDMDHENMFWYRQDPGLGLRLIYFSYDVKMKEKGDIPEGYSVSREKKERFSLILESASTNQTSMYLCASSLLADSYEQYFGPGTRLTVT.

The V call is TRBV5-1, the J call TRBJ1-1; TRBD1 aligns across 7 bases. CDR3 length: 14 amino acids. V lost 4 bases, J lost 0 bases, and 3 bases stayed unmatched. Germline V lookup: CDR1 SGHRS, CDR2 YFSETQ. This chain's CDR3 is CASSRTGVNTEAFF. In DNA form, the CDR3 reads TGCGCCAGCAGCAGGACAGGAGTGAACACTGAAGCTTTCTTT.

The chain combines TRBV10-2 with TRBJ2-7; D is uncertain. In germline, CDR1 is WSHSY, CDR2 SAAADI. Trimming took 4 bases from V and 0 from J, leaving 1 base between them. CDR3 length: 11 amino acids. CDR3 in DNA: TGCGCCAGCAGTGGCTCCTACGAGCAGTACTTC. Protein: CASSGSYEQYF.